This TCR beta chain stems from a study of tissue T cells after allogeneic stem cell transplantation. Assay used: immunoSEQ multiplex PCR; TCRdb lists only in-frame clones, some missing. This repertoire shows roughly 50,000 clones, roughly 75% found once; its top ten account for roughly 0.7%. Of note for this clone: Its antigen is currently unknown. Each gene name is a mouse one. The read ends 1 residue shy of where the CDR3 ends; the end is completed using the germline J gene.

The V gene end was trimmed by 1 base and the J gene end by 3 bases; junction bases not matched to a gene: 2. Germline V gene sequence: CDR1 SGHSN, CDR2 HYEKVE. This CDR3 has 14 amino acids. Study results and limitations: The study did not identify alloreactive or antigen-specific tissue TCRs, and some clones might be persisting host cells. Anatomically similar tissues had similar TCR repertoires within each patient. Motif-based clustering found tissue-specific repertoire signatures shared across patients, though few clones were shared. Blood and spleen captured only part of the tissue TCR repertoire.

This sequence was found in a pool of C57BL/6 mice in good health. The gene calls are TRBV12-1 and TRBJ1-2; 9 nucleotides match TRBD1. Sequencing was carried out using sorted cells pooled from one or two spleens. The CDR3 loop reads CASSLDRGYSDYTF. The sequenced part of the CDR3 DNA is TGTGCCAGCTCTCTGGACAGGGGCTACTCCGACTACACC. Combining the CDR3 with reference TRBV12-1 and TRBJ1-2 gives the whole variable domain DSGVVQSPRHIIKEKGGRSVLTCIPISGHSNVVWYQQTLGKELKFLIQHYEKVERDKGFLPSRFSVQQFDDYHSEMNMSALELEDSAMYFCASSLDRGYSDYTFGSGTRLLVI.